Presented here are 29 T cell receptor beta chains from one specimen sequenced in a study of Ad26.COV2.S vaccination and SARS-CoV-2 variants. TCRdb keeps only in-frame clones here, not all; method: immunoSEQ multiplex PCR. The repertoire has about 440,000 clones, roughly 88% of them found once; the top ten carry roughly 3.9%. Treatment given: around 19 received Ad26.COV2.S at low or high dose, single or two shots; about 5 received placebo; per-sample allocation not given. After the first vaccine or placebo injection, samples were drawn on day 63. Sequenced here: peripheral blood, sampled in a trial of Ad26.COV2.S vaccine versus placebo. The receptors stem from a person aged 18 to 59 who received the Ad26.COV2.S COVID-19 vaccine or a placebo.

This rearrangement joins TRBV30 to TRBJ2-5; 8 positions agree with TRBD2. The CDR3 runs 14 residues. The trim removed 2 bases at V and 2 bases at J, leaving 4 bases unmatched. Germline-derived CDR1 and CDR2 are GTSNPN and SVGIG (reference sequence). Here the CDR3 DNA reads TGTGCCTGGAGTCGGGGACTAGAGCAAGAGACCCAGTACTTC. It yields the protein CAWSRGLEQETQYF.

The rearrangement joins TRBV19 to TRBJ2-4, with a possible D match to TRBD1 (7 bases). The V and J ends lost 5 bases and 3 bases respectively, with 11 bases between them. Per germline, CDR1 LNHDA and CDR2 SQIVND (reference sequence). The CDR3 is 14 residues long. The CDR3 region is CASSPQGGKNIQYF. The CDR3 nucleotides read TGTGCCAGTAGTCCTCAGGGGGGCAAAAACATTCAGTACTTC. The entire variable domain, with the rest obtained from reference TRBV19 and TRBJ2-4, is as follows: DGGITQSPKYLFRKEGQNVTLSCEQNLNHDAMYWYRQDPGQGLRLIYYSQIVNDFQKGDIAEGYSVSREKKESFPLTVTSAQKNPTAFYLCASSPQGGKNIQYFGAGTRLSVL.

This clone was found a few times. The CDR3: CASSVPGQGFEKLFF. In DNA, the CDR3 is TGTGCCAGCAGCGTTCCGGGACAGGGGTTTGAAAAACTGTTTTTT. V usage is TRBV7-9 and J usage is TRBJ1-4, with 10 bases lining up with TRBD1. Losses at the gene ends were 5 bases for V and 7 bases for J; bases not matched to a gene: 7. Germline assignment: CDR1 SEHNR and CDR2 FQNEAQ (reference sequence). The CDR3 sequence is 15 residues long. The full variable domain, with the rest looked up from reference TRBV7-9 and TRBJ1-4, is DTGVSQNPRHKITKRGQNVTFRCDPISEHNRLYWYRQTLGQGPEFLTYFQNEAQLEKSRLLSDRFSAERPKGSFSTLEIQRTEQGDSAMYLCASSVPGQGFEKLFFGSGTQLSVL.

The chain uses TRBV7-2 and TRBJ2-7; a possible D gene is TRBD2 (5 bases). V dropped 2 bases and J dropped 6 bases, with 20 bases sitting between them. This CDR3 contains 16 residues. In germline, CDR1 is SGHTA, CDR2 FQGNSA. CDR3 residues: CASSLRQRARTPEQYF. The CDR3 DNA reads TGTGCCAGCAGCTTAAGGCAGAGGGCCAGGACGCCCGAGCAGTACTTC.

CDR3 DNA: TGTGCTAGTGTCAAGGAGGGGGATACGCAGTATTTT. Translated, it gives CASVKEGDTQYF. V and J are TRBV12-5 and TRBJ2-3, with TRBD2 as a possible D gene (6 bases). The V end lost 7 bases, the J end lost 6 bases, and 11 bases lay between the germline ends. Germline-derived CDR1 and CDR2 are LGHNT and FRNRAP. The CDR3 is 12 amino acids.

A single count supports this clone. This sequence joins TRBV3-1 (or the pseudogene TRBV3-2) and TRBJ2-1, with D perhaps TRBD2 (5 bases). The germline V and J ends were trimmed by 0 bases and 8 bases, with 11 bases remaining between them. The CDR3 is 14 residues long. Germline CDR1 reads LGHDT; CDR2 reads YNNKEL (reference sequence). The CDR3 loop reads CASSQEPGRYEQFF. The CDR3 DNA is TGTGCCAGCAGCCAAGAGCCGGGGAGATATGAGCAGTTCTTC.

The count of this clone is one. The chain combines TRBV27 with TRBJ2-5, with D possibly being TRBD1 or TRBD2 (5 bases each). There are 14 residues in the CDR3. Per the germline V gene, CDR1 is MNHEY and CDR2 is SMNVEV (reference sequence). Trimming pared 3 bases from V and 1 base from J, leaving 9 bases between. CDR3 bases: TGTGCCAGCAGTTTTTCGGGGCCCCAAGAGACCCAGTACTTC. Amino acids: CASSFSGPQETQYF.

The rearrangement links TRBV10-3 to TRBJ1-2; no clear D gene. The CDR3 runs 15 residues. From germline, CDR1 is ENHRY and CDR2 SYGVKD. V gave up 2 bases and J gave up 5 bases, with 15 bases separating them. CDR3 region: CAISEGGFLDYGYTF. In DNA, the CDR3 is TGTGCCATCAGTGAGGGTGGGTTCCTAGATTATGGCTACACCTTC.

The V call is TRBV5-1, the J call TRBJ2-5; D is ambiguous. Trimming shortened V by 4 bases and J by 1 base, and 8 bases separated the two germline ends. This CDR3 comprises 13 residues. The germline V gene encodes CDR1 SGHRS and CDR2 YFSETQ. CDR3 DNA sequence: TGCGCCAGCAGCCATTTAGGCCAAGAGACCCAGTACTTC. This translates into CASSHLGQETQYF.

The chain joins TRBV19 to TRBJ1-1; possible D gene TRBD1, 5 bases. The V end lost 3 bases, the J end lost 3 bases, and 14 bases lay between the germline ends. Germline CDR1 reads LNHDA; CDR2 reads SQIVND (reference sequence). The CDR3 sequence is 15 residues long. CDR3 sequence (DNA): TGTGCCAGTAGTATGACAGCCGAGGTGTACACTGAAGCTTTCTTT. As protein: CASSMTAEVYTEAFF.

CDR3 sequence (DNA): TGTGCCTGGAGCCGAGGGACTAGCGGGAGAACCGGGGAGACCCAGTACTTC. This codes for CAWSRGTSGRTGETQYF. The gene calls are TRBV30 and TRBJ2-5, with TRBD2 matching over 14 bases. The CDR3 is 17 amino acids. CDR1 and CDR2 from the germline V gene are GTSNPN and SVGIG (reference sequence). V lost 3 bases, J lost 5 bases, and 11 bases stayed unmatched.

The rearrangement joins TRBV11-2 to TRBJ2-3; 7 nucleotides agree with TRBD1. Germline CDR1 and CDR2: SGHAT and FQNNGV. This CDR3 comprises 16 residues. The V gene end was trimmed by 5 bases and the J gene end by 1 base; junction bases not matched to a gene: 9. The CDR3, as DNA: TGTGCCAGCAGCCCACAGGGGTATTATGGCACAGATACGCAGTATTTT. Translating it yields CASSPQGYYGTDTQYF.

The chain uses TRBV10-3 and TRBJ2-1; D tentatively fits TRBD1 or TRBD2 (7 bases each). The CDR3 is 16 residues long. V shed 5 bases and J shed 4 bases, with 18 bases lying between them. Germline CDR1 ENHRY, CDR2 SYGVKD. The CDR3 region has the DNA TGTGCCATCAGTTCGATGACAGGGAGGGGATACAATGAGCAGTTCTTC. Encoded protein: CAISSMTGRGYNEQFF.

This clone occurred a few times. The V call is TRBV20-1, the J call TRBJ2-1; D unresolved. The CDR3 is made up of 11 amino acids. Germline V gives CDR1 DFQATT, CDR2 SNEGSKA (reference sequence). The V end lost 3 bases, the J end lost 5 bases, and 5 bases lay between the germline ends. The CDR3 spells CSASYDNEQFF. As DNA, the CDR3 is TGCAGTGCTAGCTACGACAATGAGCAGTTCTTC.

This clone has more than one count but fewer than ten. The gene calls are TRBV9 and TRBJ2-7; TRBD1 might be the D (6 bases). Per germline, CDR1 SGDLS and CDR2 YYNGEE. V was cut by 3 bases and J by 1 base, with 8 bases left in between. The CDR3 has 13 residues. The CDR3 DNA sequence: TGTGCCAGCAGCGGAGGACAGTCCTACGAGCAGTACTTC. It specifies CASSGGQSYEQYF. The full variable domain, rest sourced from reference TRBV9 and TRBJ2-7, is DSGVTQTPKHLITATGQRVTLRCSPRSGDLSVYWYQQSLDQGLQFLIQYYNGEERAKGNILERFSAQQFPDLHSELNLSSLELGDSALYFCASSGGQSYEQYFGPGTRLTVT.

This clone came up a few times. This chain joins TRBV4-2 and TRBJ2-2; 9 bases are a match to TRBD1. Germline lookup yields CDR1 LGHNA and CDR2 YNFKEQ. Unmatched junction bases numbered 3, after V lost 3 bases and J lost 7 bases. This CDR3 spans 14 amino acids. The CDR3 DNA is TGTGCCAGCAGCCAGGGACAGGGAGGCGGGGAGCTGTTTTTT. Translating gives CASSQGQGGGELFF.

This chain connects TRBV5-4 to TRBJ2-5; no firm D call. Germline CDR1 SGHNT, CDR2 YYREEE (reference sequence). V shed 3 bases and J shed 3 bases, with 3 bases lying between them. The CDR3 extends over 11 amino acids. The CDR3 nucleotides read TGTGCCAGCAGCTCGAAAGAGACCCAGTACTTC. It encodes CASSSKETQYF.

The chain employs TRBV12-3 or TRBV12-4 and TRBJ2-3; unclear D gene. This CDR3 is built from 13 residues. V was clipped by 6 bases and J by 3 bases, with 10 bases between them. CDR3: CASSPEGTDTQYF. Here the CDR3 DNA reads TGTGCCAGCAGCCCAGAAGGAACAGATACGCAGTATTTT.

This rearrangement joins TRBV5-1 to TRBJ2-1; D perhaps matches TRBD2 (5 bases). The CDR3 loop spans 15 amino acids. Germline loops: CDR1 SGHRS, CDR2 YFSETQ. V lost 4 bases and J 0 bases, leaving 11 bases between the germline ends. The CDR3 bases are TGCGCCAGCAGCCGCGGGTTCAGCTCCTACAATGAGCAGTTCTTC. Translation: CASSRGFSSYNEQFF. Combining the CDR3 with reference TRBV5-1 and TRBJ2-1 gives the whole variable domain KAGVTQTPRYLIKTRGQQVTLSCSPISGHRSVSWYQQTPGQGLQFLFEYFSETQRNKGNFPGRFSGRQFSNSRSEMNVSTLELGDSALYLCASSRGFSSYNEQFFGPGTRLTVL.

The CDR3 here is CASSPLTGAPAQNNQPQHF. CDR3 nucleotides: TGTGCCAGCTCACCACTCACAGGGGCCCCAGCCCAAAACAATCAGCCCCAGCATTTT. V is TRBV18 and J is TRBJ1-5, with 7 bases aligning to TRBD1. The J segment lost 3 bases and the V segment lost 1 base, leaving 15 bases of the junction unmatched. The CDR3 extends over 19 amino acids. Per germline, CDR1 KGHSH and CDR2 LQKENI.

V gene TRBV7-9 combines with J gene TRBJ1-6; tentatively, D is TRBD1 (5 bases). The ends were cut back, 3 bases at V and 10 bases at J, with 7 bases in the middle. Germline CDR1 is SEHNR and CDR2 is FQNEAQ (reference sequence). The CDR3 length is 12 residues. The CDR3 protein is CASSFGGSPLHF. The CDR3 DNA is TGTGCCAGCAGCTTCGGGGGATCACCCCTCCACTTT. The complete variable domain, with remaining parts taken from reference TRBV7-9 and TRBJ1-6, reads DTGVSQNPRHKITKRGQNVTFRCDPISEHNRLYWYRQTLGQGPEFLTYFQNEAQLEKSRLLSDRFSAERPKGSFSTLEIQRTEQGDSAMYLCASSFGGSPLHFGNGTRLTVT.

The J gene is TRBJ1-3, the V gene TRBV7-7; D possibly corresponds to TRBD1 (5 bases). The V gene lost 2 bases and the J gene lost 1 base, with 9 bases spanning the gap. Germline V gene lookup returns CDR1 SSHAT and CDR2 FNYEAQ (reference sequence). The CDR3 consists of 15 residues. CDR3 amino acids: CASSLNRGSGNTIYF. DNA for the CDR3: TGTGCCAGCAGCTTAAACCGGGGGTCTGGAAACACCATATATTTT.

V gene TRBV28 combines with J gene TRBJ1-6, with D unclear. Trimming shortened V by 6 bases and J by 10 bases, and 13 bases separated the two germline ends. Per the germline V gene, CDR1 is MDHEN and CDR2 is SYDVKM. There are 13 residues in the CDR3. In nucleotides, the CDR3 is TGTGCCAGCAGCACCACCGACGGCTCACCCCTCCACTTT. It is translated as CASSTTDGSPLHF.

The chain recombines TRBV11-2 with TRBJ1-5; D is undetermined. Trimming cost V 5 bases and J 1 base, with 12 bases left between them. The CDR3 is 15 amino acids. Looked up from germline, CDR1 is SGHAT and CDR2 is FQNNGV. In DNA, the CDR3 is TGTGCCAGCAGCCAGGAAAACCAAAGCAATCAGCCCCAGCATTTT. It specifies CASSQENQSNQPQHF.

The rearrangement joins TRBV18 to TRBJ2-1, with 9 bases aligning to TRBD2. From germline, CDR1 is KGHSH and CDR2 LQKENI. The CDR3 is 15 residues long. V shed 3 bases, J shed 3 bases, and the junction held 3 bases outside the gene matches. The CDR3 coding sequence is TGTGCCAGCTCACCTAGCGGGGGAAACTACAATGAGCAGTTCTTC. Translating it yields CASSPSGGNYNEQFF. The full variable domain, rest sourced from reference TRBV18 and TRBJ2-1, is NAGVMQNPRHLVRRRGQEARLRCSPMKGHSHVYWYRQLPEEGLKFMVYLQKENIIDESGMPKERFSAEFPKEGPSILRIQQVVRGDSAAYFCASSPSGGNYNEQFFGPGTRLTVL.

J is TRBJ2-7 and V is TRBV7-9; D might be TRBD1 (5 bases). CDR3 length equals 15 residues. In germline, CDR1 is SEHNR, CDR2 FQNEAQ (reference sequence). V was trimmed by 0 bases and J by 2 bases, leaving 11 bases between them. CDR3 nucleotides: TGTGCCAGCAGCTTAGCGGCAGGGCAAACCTACGAGCAGTACTTC. Its protein is CASSLAAGQTYEQYF.

Only a few counts were recorded for this clone. This chain links TRBV4-1 with TRBJ1-1, with 7 bases fitting TRBD1. The CDR3 totals 14 residues. V lost 2 bases to trimming and J lost 6 bases; unmatched junction nucleotides: 6. CDR1 and CDR2 (germline): MGHRA, YSYEKL. The CDR3 DNA sequence: TGCGCCAGCAGCCAAACTAGGACAGGTCCTGAAGCTTTCTTT. Its protein is CASSQTRTGPEAFF.

CDR3 protein: CATNSANEKLFF. As DNA, the CDR3 is TGTGCCACCAACAGCGCTAATGAAAAACTGTTTTTT. The chain joins TRBV28 to TRBJ1-4; D is unclear. Trimming stripped 10 bases from V and 3 bases from J, with 9 bases between. The CDR3 contains 12 residues. Looked up from germline, CDR1 is MDHEN and CDR2 is SYDVKM.

This sequence joins TRBV7-8 and TRBJ1-3, with D possibly being TRBD1 (5 bases). This CDR3 has 17 amino acids. Trimming pared 0 bases from V and 3 bases from J, leaving 15 bases between. Per the germline V gene, CDR1 is SGHVS and CDR2 is FQNEAQ. CDR3 sequence reads: CASSLARGFPVGNTIYF. The CDR3 nucleotides are TGTGCCAGCAGCTTAGCGCGGGGGTTCCCCGTTGGAAACACCATATATTTT.